This TCR beta chain appears in the sequencing data of a study of cytomegalovirus exposure and HLA in healthy donors. Points on this clone: Its antigen is currently unknown.

The PCR made use of 60 Vbeta and 13 Jbeta primers. As handled by the study authors: In a later analysis, 75 million to 85 million unique TCR beta chains included roughly 11 million shared by two or more donors. Measured with immunoSEQ multiplex PCR; TCRdb has only the in-frame clones, and not every one. V, J and clone size derive from that table, while D and trimming were established from the DNA sequence. In total, the table holds about 53,000 clones. Germline CDR1 reads WNHNN; CDR2 reads SYGVQD (reference sequence). CDR3 size: 18 residues. Trimming at V came to 3 bases and at J to 5 bases, leaving 8 bases not matched to a gene. Overall study results and limits: Most sequenced TCRs were rare (though some public TCRs occurred in many donors). Later analysis associated a missense DCLRE1C variant with TCR beta V- and J-gene trimming.

The genes are TRBV10-1 and TRBJ2-1, with TRBD2 matching over 15 bases. The TCR was taken from a woman aged 18-29 years in good health and CMV-seronegative. Sample: PBMCs. This chain's CDR3 is CASSELRTSGRGDNEQFF. DNA for the CDR3: TGCGCCAGCAGTGAACTACGGACTAGCGGGAGGGGAGACAATGAGCAGTTCTTC.